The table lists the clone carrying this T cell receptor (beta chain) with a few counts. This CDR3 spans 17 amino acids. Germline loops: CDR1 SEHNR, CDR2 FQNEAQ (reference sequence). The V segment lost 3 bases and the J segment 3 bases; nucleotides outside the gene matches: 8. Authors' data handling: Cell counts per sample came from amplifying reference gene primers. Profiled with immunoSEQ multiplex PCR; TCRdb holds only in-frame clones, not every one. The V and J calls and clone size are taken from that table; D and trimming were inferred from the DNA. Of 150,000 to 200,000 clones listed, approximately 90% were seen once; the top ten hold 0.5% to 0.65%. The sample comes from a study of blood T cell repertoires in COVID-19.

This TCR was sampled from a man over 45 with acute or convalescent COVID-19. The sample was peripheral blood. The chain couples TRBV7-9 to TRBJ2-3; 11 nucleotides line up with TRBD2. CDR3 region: CASSFSAGLAVTDTQYF. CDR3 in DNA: TGTGCCAGCAGCTTTTCGGCGGGACTAGCGGTAACAGATACGCAGTATTTT.